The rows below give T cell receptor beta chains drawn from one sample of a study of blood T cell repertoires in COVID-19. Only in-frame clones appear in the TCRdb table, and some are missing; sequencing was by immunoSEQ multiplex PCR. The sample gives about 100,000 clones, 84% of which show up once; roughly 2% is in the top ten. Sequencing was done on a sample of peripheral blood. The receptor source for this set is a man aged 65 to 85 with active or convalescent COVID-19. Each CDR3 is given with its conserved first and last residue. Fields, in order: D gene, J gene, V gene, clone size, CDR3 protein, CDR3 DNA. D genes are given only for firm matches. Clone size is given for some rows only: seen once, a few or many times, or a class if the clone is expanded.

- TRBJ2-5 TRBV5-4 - CASSLGLEETQYF TGTGCCAGCAGCTTGGGACTAGAAGAGACCCAGTACTTC
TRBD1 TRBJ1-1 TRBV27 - CASSFRQGSTNTEAFF TGTGCCAGCAGTTTCCGACAGGGGTCTACGAACACTGAAGCTTTCTTT
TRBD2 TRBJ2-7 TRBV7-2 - CASSPRTSGGAYEQYF TGTGCCAGCAGCCCGCGAACTAGCGGGGGGGCCTACGAGCAGTACTTC
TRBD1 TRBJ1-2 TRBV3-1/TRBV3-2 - CASSPDRAPNYGYTF TGTGCCAGCAGCCCGGACAGGGCCCCCAACTATGGCTACACCTTC
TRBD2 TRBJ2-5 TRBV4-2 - CASSQGLNSGGYQETQYF TGTGCCAGCAGCCAAGGTCTTAATAGCGGGGGGTATCAAGAGACCCAGTACTTC
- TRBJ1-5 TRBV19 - CASSRSSSRRDQPQHF TGTGCCAGTAGTAGGTCCTCCAGCAGGCGCGATCAGCCCCAGCATTTT
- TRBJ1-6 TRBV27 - CASSLSSHSYNSPLHF TGTGCCAGCAGTTTATCCTCACACAGCTATAATTCACCCCTCCACTTT
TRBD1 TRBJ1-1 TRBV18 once CASSRGQGKNTEAFF TGTGCCAGCTCCCGGGGACAGGGGAAGAACACTGAAGCTTTCTTT
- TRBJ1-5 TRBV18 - CASSPSTVNSNQPQHF TGTGCCAGCTCACCTTCCACAGTTAATAGCAATCAGCCCCAGCATTTT
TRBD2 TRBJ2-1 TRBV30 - CAWSGRGGTYNEQFF TGTGCCTGGAGTGGGCGGGGGGGTACCTACAATGAGCAGTTCTTC
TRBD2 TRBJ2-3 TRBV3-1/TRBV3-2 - CASSPLTSFSTDTQYF TGTGCCAGCAGCCCCCTGACTAGCTTTAGCACAGATACGCAGTATTTT
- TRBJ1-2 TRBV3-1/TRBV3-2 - CASSSARYGYTF TGTGCCAGCAGCTCTGCGCGGTATGGCTACACCTTC
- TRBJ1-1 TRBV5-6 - CASSLRTRQKNTEAFF TGTGCCAGCAGCTTGAGGACGCGACAGAAGAACACTGAAGCTTTCTTT
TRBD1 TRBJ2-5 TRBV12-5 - CASVGTGEETQYF TGTGCTAGTGTTGGGACAGGGGAAGAGACCCAGTACTTC
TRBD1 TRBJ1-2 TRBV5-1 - CASSPGTGKGNYGYTF TGCGCCAGCAGCCCCGGGACAGGCAAAGGGAACTATGGCTACACCTTC
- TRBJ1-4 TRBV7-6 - CASSLGAGSNEKLFF TGTGCCAGCAGCTTAGGGGCAGGGTCTAATGAAAAACTGTTTTTT
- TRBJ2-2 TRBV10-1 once CASKSNTGELFF TGCGCCAGCAAAAGCAACACCGGGGAGCTGTTTTTT
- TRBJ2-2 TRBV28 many CAGARDLGAGELFF TGTGCCGGTGCAAGGGATTTAGGGGCCGGGGAGCTGTTTTTT
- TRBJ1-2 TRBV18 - CASSPTGNHGYTF TGTGCCAGCTCACCCACAGGGAACCATGGCTACACCTTC
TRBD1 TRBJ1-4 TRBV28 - CASSRDRNEKLFF TGTGCCAGCAGCCGGGACAGAAATGAAAAACTGTTTTTT
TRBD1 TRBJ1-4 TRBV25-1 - CASTGTGGMISEKLFF TGTGCCAGCACCGGGACAGGGGGAATGATTTCTGAAAAACTGTTTTTT
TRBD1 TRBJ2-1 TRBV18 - CASSPLGQGAGNEQFF TGTGCCAGCTCACCGCTAGGACAGGGGGCGGGTAATGAGCAGTTCTTC
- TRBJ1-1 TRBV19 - CASSIQGVTEAFF TGTGCCAGTAGTATTCAAGGGGTCACTGAAGCTTTCTTT
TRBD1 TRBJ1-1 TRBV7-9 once CASSSLPGQGAPNTEAFF TGTGCCAGCAGTTCCCTCCCCGGACAGGGGGCACCGAACACTGAAGCTTTCTTT
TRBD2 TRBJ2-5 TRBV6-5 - CASSFSGGEETQYF TGTGCCAGCTCCTTTAGCGGGGGCGAGGAGACCCAGTACTTC
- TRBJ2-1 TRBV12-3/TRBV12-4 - CASRPTSYNEQFF TGTGCCAGCAGACCTACTAGCTACAATGAGCAGTTCTTC
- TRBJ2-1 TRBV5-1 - CASSLAEGYNEQFF TGCGCCAGCAGCTTGGCCGAGGGTTACAATGAGCAGTTCTTC
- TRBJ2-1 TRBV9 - CASSVGGSARNEQFF TGTGCCAGCAGCGTAGGCGGGTCGGCCCGGAATGAGCAGTTCTTC
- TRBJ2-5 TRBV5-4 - CASSLGQSETQYF TGTGCCAGCAGCTTGGGGCAGTCAGAGACCCAGTACTTC
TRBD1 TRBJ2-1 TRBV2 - CASINPGTGVRQFF TGTGCCAGCATAAATCCCGGGACAGGGGTTCGGCAGTTCTTC
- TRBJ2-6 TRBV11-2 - CASSLVTGPSRANVLTF TGTGCCAGCAGCTTAGTAACAGGTCCTTCTAGGGCCAACGTCCTGACTTTC
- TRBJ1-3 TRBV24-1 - CATSDTGIGNTIYF TGTGCCACCAGTGATACAGGGATCGGAAACACCATATATTTT
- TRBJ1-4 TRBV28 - CASSLSPRGRNDEKLFF TGTGCCAGCAGTTTAAGTCCCAGGGGACGGAATGATGAAAAACTGTTTTTT
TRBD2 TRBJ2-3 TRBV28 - CASTEGGFGYLPPKSTDTQYF TGTGCCAGCACAGAGGGAGGGTTCGGATACCTACCCCCAAAAAGCACAGATACGCAGTATTTT
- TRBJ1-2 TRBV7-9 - CASSLGTVGYTF TGTGCCAGCAGCTTAGGGACAGTTGGCTACACCTTC
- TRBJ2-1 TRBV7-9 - CASSPTGQGHEQFF TGTGCCAGCAGCCCAACGGGTCAGGGGCATGAGCAGTTCTTC
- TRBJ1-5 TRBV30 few CAWSPSPRTGRQPQHF TGTGCCTGGAGTCCCAGCCCTAGGACGGGAAGGCAGCCCCAGCATTTT
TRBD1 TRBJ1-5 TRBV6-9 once CAMLPGQGINSNQPQHF TGTGCCATGCTACCCGGACAGGGGATCAATAGCAATCAGCCCCAGCATTTT
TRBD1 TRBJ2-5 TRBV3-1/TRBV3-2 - CASSRRAGTGAETQYF TGTGCCAGCAGCCGCAGAGCCGGGACAGGGGCAGAGACCCAGTACTTC
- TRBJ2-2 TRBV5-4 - CASSFSGGRVSSGELFF TGTGCCAGCAGCTTCTCCGGCGGCAGGGTTTCGTCCGGGGAGCTGTTTTTT
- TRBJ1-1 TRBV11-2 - CASSQTRQGTEAFF TGTGCCAGCAGCCAGACCCGGCAGGGCACTGAAGCTTTCTTT
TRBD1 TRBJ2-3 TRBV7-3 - CASSPDRARTDTQYF TGTGCCAGCAGCCCCGACAGGGCTCGCACAGATACGCAGTATTTT
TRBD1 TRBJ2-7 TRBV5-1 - CASSLNRGAYEQYF TGCGCCAGCAGCTTGAACAGGGGGGCCTACGAGCAGTACTTC
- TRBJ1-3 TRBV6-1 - CASSEAGGHYSGNTIYF TGTGCCAGCAGTGAAGCGGGGGGGCATTACTCTGGAAACACCATATATTTT
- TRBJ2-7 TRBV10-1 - CASTRRDGPYEQYF TGCGCCAGCACAAGGCGGGACGGCCCCTACGAGCAGTACTTC